Presented here are 19 T cell receptor beta chains from one specimen sequenced in a study of OX40 agonist ivuxolimab in advanced cancers. The table came from immunoSEQ multiplex PCR; TCRdb's copy has only in-frame clones and leaves some out. The data contain 100,000 to 110,000 clones, about 89% of them seen just once; the ten biggest clones take up less than 0.2%. This specimen consisted of CD4+ or CD8+ T cells sorted from blood, obtained in a trial of the OX40 agonist ivuxolimab. These receptors were obtained from an adult with an advanced solid tumor such as melanoma, head and neck, liver or kidney cancer.

The chain combines TRBV5-1 with TRBJ1-3; D possibly corresponds to TRBD1 (5 bases). Between the trimmed V and J ends, which lost 7 bases and 0 bases, there was a span of 11 bases. Per germline, CDR1 SGHRS and CDR2 YFSETQ. The CDR3 sequence is 14 residues long. The CDR3 loop is CASHLDSSGNTIYF. CDR3 in DNA: TGCGCCAGCCATCTCGACAGCTCTGGAAACACCATATATTTT.

V usage is TRBV11-1 and J usage is TRBJ2-1; 7 nucleotides line up with TRBD2. V dropped 3 bases and J dropped 6; count of bases not matched to a gene: 8. Germline CDR1 SGHAT, CDR2 FQDESV (reference sequence). The CDR3 runs 15 residues. The CDR3 protein is CASSLNGGGGNEQFF. As DNA, the CDR3 is TGTGCCAGCAGCTTGAATGGGGGGGGAGGCAATGAGCAGTTCTTC. Based on the CDR3 plus reference TRBV11-1 and TRBJ2-1, the full variable domain is EAEVAQSPRYKITEKSQAVAFWCDPISGHATLYWYRQILGQGPELLVQFQDESVVDDSQLPKDRFSAERLKGVDSTLKIQPAELGDSAMYLCASSLNGGGGNEQFFGPGTRLTVL.

V is TRBV6-6 and J is TRBJ1-3, with a possible D match to TRBD1 (5 bases). Germline CDR1 is MNHNY and CDR2 is SVGAGI (reference sequence). This CDR3 contains 14 residues. V dropped 6 bases and J dropped 0 bases, with 9 bases sitting between them. CDR3 coding DNA: TGTGCCAGCAGCGCAGGGCGCTCTGGAAACACCATATATTTT. It specifies CASSAGRSGNTIYF.

J is TRBJ1-1 and V is TRBV5-1, with D perhaps TRBD1 (5 bases). The germline V and J ends were trimmed by 5 bases and 1 base, with 9 bases remaining between them. The CDR3 has 13 residues. Germline CDR1 is SGHRS and CDR2 is YFSETQ. CDR3 in DNA: TGCGCCAGCAGGCGTGGACAGAACACTGAAGCTTTCTTT. Translated, it gives CASRRGQNTEAFF.

The chain carries TRBV2 and TRBJ1-1, with D possibly TRBD1 on 5 matching bases. Trimming removed 2 bases from V and 4 bases from J, with 8 bases in between. The CDR3 has 13 amino acids. The germline CDR1 and CDR2 sequences are SNHLY and FYNNEI. In DNA, the CDR3 is TGTGCCAGCAGTGAAAGGGGTGGCACTGAAGCTTTCTTT. Translated, it gives CASSERGGTEAFF.

V is TRBV14 and J is TRBJ1-1, with D possibly matching TRBD1 (5 bases). The CDR3 loop spans 13 amino acids. From germline, CDR1 is SGHDN and CDR2 FVKESK. V was trimmed by 0 bases and J by 10 bases, leaving 12 bases between them. CDR3: CASSQELGGTAFF. Written as DNA, the CDR3 is TGTGCCAGCAGCCAAGAATTAGGTGGGACAGCTTTCTTT.

V is TRBV6-1 and J is TRBJ1-2, with a tentative D call TRBD1 (6 bases). V lost 5 bases and J lost 1, with 14 bases in between. Germline-derived CDR1 and CDR2 are MNHNS and SASEGT. The length of the CDR3 is 15 residues. CDR3 amino acids: CASSLEGVGNYGYTF. Written as DNA, the CDR3 is TGTGCCAGCAGTCTAGAGGGGGTTGGTAACTATGGCTACACCTTC.

This clone was counted a few times. The rearrangement links TRBV7-9 to TRBJ2-3; D is possibly TRBD2 (5 bases). V was cut by 4 bases and J by 1 base, with 15 bases left in between. The CDR3 is 16 amino acids. Germline V CDR1 and CDR2: SEHNR, FQNEAQ (reference sequence). CDR3 in amino acids: CASSSLAGAGTDTQYF. CDR3 coding DNA: TGTGCCAGCAGCTCCTTGGCCGGAGCGGGCACAGATACGCAGTATTTT.

The gene calls are TRBV6-1 and TRBJ2-2; TRBD1 agrees at 9 bases. This CDR3 has 15 residues. Per the germline V gene, CDR1 is MNHNS and CDR2 is SASEGT. J lost 3 bases, V lost 5 bases, and 4 bases had no gene match. Written as DNA, the CDR3 is TGTGCCAGCAGTCCGGGACAGGGACACACCGGGGAGCTGTTTTTT. Amino acid sequence: CASSPGQGHTGELFF.

The chain links TRBV2 to TRBJ2-1; 8 positions match TRBD1. CDR1 is SNHLY, CDR2 FYNNEI, per germline. The CDR3 length is 15 residues. Unmatched junction bases numbered 3, after V lost 5 bases and J lost 0 bases. The CDR3 nucleotides are TGTGCCAGCAGTCCTGACAGGGGCTCCTACAATGAGCAGTTCTTC. This codes for CASSPDRGSYNEQFF.

The chain couples TRBV28 to TRBJ1-2, with 8 bases identical to TRBD1. CDR3 length equals 12 residues. CDR1 is MDHEN, CDR2 SYDVKM, per germline. The J segment lost 7 bases and the V segment lost 7 bases, leaving 5 bases of the junction unmatched. CDR3 nucleotide sequence: TGTGCCAGCACTAACGACAGGGGTGGCTACACCTTC. Its protein is CASTNDRGGYTF.

The chain joins TRBV7-6 to TRBJ2-1; 10 bases are a match to TRBD2. The CDR3 runs 16 residues. After removal of 3 bases from V and 2 bases from J, the junction contained 4 bases not matched to a gene. Per germline, CDR1 SGHVS and CDR2 FNYEAQ. CDR3 nucleotide sequence: TGTGCCAGCAGCTTCGTACTAGCGGGAACCTACAATGAGCAGTTCTTC. It encodes CASSFVLAGTYNEQFF. The complete variable domain, with remaining parts taken from reference TRBV7-6 and TRBJ2-1, reads GAGVSQSPRYKVTKRGQDVALRCDPISGHVSLYWYRQALGQGPEFLTYFNYEAQQDKSGLPNDRFSAERPEGSISTLTIQRTEQRDSAMYRCASSFVLAGTYNEQFFGPGTRLTVL.

The rearrangement links TRBV30 to TRBJ1-3, with D possibly matching TRBD1 (5 bases). The V end was cut by 0 bases, the J end by 2 bases, with 14 bases between. This CDR3 is built from 16 residues. Germline V gene data show CDR1 as GTSNPN and CDR2 as SVGIG (reference sequence). DNA of the CDR3: TGTGCCTGGAGTGTATGGGGGACCGCTACTGGAAACACCATATATTTT. This encodes CAWSVWGTATGNTIYF. The whole variable domain, remainder taken from reference TRBV30 and TRBJ1-3, is SQTIHQWPATLVQPVGSPLSLECTVEGTSNPNLYWYRQAAGRGLQLLFYSVGIGQISSEVPQNLSASRPQDRQFILSSKKLLLSDSGFYLCAWSVWGTATGNTIYFGEGSWLTVV.

J is TRBJ1-1 and V is TRBV4-1; tentatively, D is TRBD1 (5 bases). The CDR3 spans 15 residues. Trimming pared 1 base from V and 1 base from J, leaving 10 bases between. CDR1 and CDR2 from the germline V gene are MGHRA and YSYEKL. This chain's CDR3 is CASSQVLTGNTEAFF. The CDR3 DNA reads as TGCGCCAGCAGCCAAGTCCTAACAGGGAACACTGAAGCTTTCTTT.

The chain couples TRBV7-8 to TRBJ2-6; D is tentatively TRBD1 or TRBD2 (6 bases each). V shed 6 bases and J shed 0 bases, with 18 bases lying between them. Germline CDR1 and CDR2: SGHVS and FQNEAQ. CDR3 length equals 18 residues. The CDR3 nucleotides read TGTGCCAGCAGTCTTGCGGGACACTCCCTCTCTGGGGCCAACGTCCTGACTTTC. This codes for CASSLAGHSLSGANVLTF.

This clone was found a few times. The V and J genes are TRBV5-1 and TRBJ2-7; 8 nucleotides line up with TRBD1. Trimming removed 2 bases from V and 4 bases from J; junction bases left unmatched: 5. CDR1 SGHRS and CDR2 YFSETQ come from the germline V gene. The CDR3 totals 14 residues. The CDR3 sequence: CASSFPGDRYEQYF. The CDR3 nucleotides read TGCGCCAGCAGCTTCCCTGGGGACAGGTACGAGCAGTACTTC.

This chain connects TRBV6-1 to TRBJ1-5; D may be TRBD1 (5 bases). The CDR3 contains 17 residues. Germline V gene data show CDR1 as MNHNS and CDR2 as SASEGT. V was cut by 1 base and J by 5 bases, with 18 bases left in between. The CDR3 coding sequence is TGTGCCAGCAGTGAAGGCAAGGTGGGGCAGGTTTATCAGCCCCAGCATTTT. Translated, it gives CASSEGKVGQVYQPQHF.

The CDR3 sequence is CASSLGAGTSYEQYF. The CDR3 DNA is TGCGCCAGCAGCCTGGGGGCAGGAACCTCCTACGAGCAGTACTTC. This chain uses TRBV5-1 with TRBJ2-7, with D perhaps TRBD1 (6 bases). The CDR3 runs to 15 residues. V lost 4 bases and J lost 0, with 14 bases in between. Germline loops: CDR1 SGHRS, CDR2 YFSETQ.

The rearrangement joins TRBV7-3 to TRBJ2-3, with D hard to call. CDR1 and CDR2 (germline): SGHTA, FQGTGA. V was shortened by 4 bases and J by 1 base, with 6 bases between the two germline ends. The CDR3 has 13 amino acids. CDR3 in amino acids: CASSSAGTDTQYF. As DNA, the CDR3 is TGTGCCAGCAGCTCGGCAGGCACAGATACGCAGTATTTT.